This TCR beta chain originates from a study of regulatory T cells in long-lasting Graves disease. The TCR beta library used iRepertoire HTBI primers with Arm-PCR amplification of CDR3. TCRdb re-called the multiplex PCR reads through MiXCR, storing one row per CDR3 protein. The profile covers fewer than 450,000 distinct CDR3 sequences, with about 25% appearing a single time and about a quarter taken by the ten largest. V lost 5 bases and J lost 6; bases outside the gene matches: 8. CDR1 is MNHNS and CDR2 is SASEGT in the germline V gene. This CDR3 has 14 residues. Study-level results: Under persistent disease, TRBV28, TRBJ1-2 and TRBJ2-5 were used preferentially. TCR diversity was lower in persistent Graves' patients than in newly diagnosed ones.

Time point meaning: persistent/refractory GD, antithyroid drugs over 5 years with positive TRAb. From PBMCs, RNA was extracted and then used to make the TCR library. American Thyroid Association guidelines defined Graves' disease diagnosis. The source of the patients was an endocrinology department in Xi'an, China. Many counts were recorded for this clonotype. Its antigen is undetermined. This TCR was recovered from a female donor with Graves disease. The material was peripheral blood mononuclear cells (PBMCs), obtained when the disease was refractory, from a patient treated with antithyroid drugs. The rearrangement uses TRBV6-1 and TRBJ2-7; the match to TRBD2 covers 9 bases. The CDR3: CASSPPGLAAEQYF. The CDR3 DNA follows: TGTGCCAGCAGTCCCCCGGGACTAGCCGCCGAGCAGTACTTC.